This T cell receptor (beta chain) appears in the sequencing data of a study of blood T cell repertoires in COVID-19. Overall study context: The United States, Italy and Spain were the sources of the acute and convalescent COVID-19 samples. PBMCs, B-cell-depleted T cells, or T cells were the source of the cDNA or gDNA that made up the material.

The CDR3 runs 14 residues. Trimming shortened V by 3 bases and J by 4 bases, and 13 bases separated the two germline ends. CDR1 SGHRS and CDR2 YFSETQ come from the germline V gene. Per the original data handling: Using reference gene primer amplification, nucleated cell counts were estimated. Profiled with immunoSEQ multiplex PCR; TCRdb holds only in-frame clones, not every one. The V and J calls and the clone size are those of that table, but D and trimming were determined from the DNA. The sample has 200,000 to 250,000 clones, over 75% seen once. Grouping used clinical history reported by participants in a survey and questionnaire.

The chain combines TRBV5-1 with TRBJ2-5, with TRBD2 as a possible D gene (6 bases). The sequenced sample was PBMCs or T cells enriched from blood (not recorded which). The sequence was obtained from a woman between 18 and 30 years old in a cohort exposed to, infected with or recovered from COVID-19 (not recorded which). CDR3 residues: CASSSGDFLETQYF. CDR3 sequence (DNA): TGCGCCAGCAGCTCCGGGGACTTCCTAGAGACCCAGTACTTC.